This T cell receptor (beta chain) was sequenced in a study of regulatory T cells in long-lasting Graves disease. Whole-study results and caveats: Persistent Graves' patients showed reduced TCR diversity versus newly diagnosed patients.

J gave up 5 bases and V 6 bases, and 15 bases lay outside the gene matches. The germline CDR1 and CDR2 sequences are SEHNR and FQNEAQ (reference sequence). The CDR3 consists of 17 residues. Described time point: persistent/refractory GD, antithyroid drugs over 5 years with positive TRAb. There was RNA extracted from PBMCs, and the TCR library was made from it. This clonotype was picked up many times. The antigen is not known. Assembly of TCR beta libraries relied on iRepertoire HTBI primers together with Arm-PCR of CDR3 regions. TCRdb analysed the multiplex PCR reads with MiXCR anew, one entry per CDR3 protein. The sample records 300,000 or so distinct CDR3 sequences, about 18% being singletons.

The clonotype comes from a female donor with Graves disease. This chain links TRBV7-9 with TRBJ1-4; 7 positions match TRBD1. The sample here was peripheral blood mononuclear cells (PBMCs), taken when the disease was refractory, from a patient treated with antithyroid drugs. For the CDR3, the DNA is TGTGCCAGCAGGACGAATCGTGGGCTCAGGGGGAATGAAAAACTGTTTTTT. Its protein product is CASRTNRGLRGNEKLFF. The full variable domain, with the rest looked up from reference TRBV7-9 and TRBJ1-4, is DTGVSQNPRHKITKRGQNVTFRCDPISEHNRLYWYRQTLGQGPEFLTYFQNEAQLEKSRLLSDRFSAERPKGSFSTLEIQRTEQGDSAMYLCASRTNRGLRGNEKLFFGSGTQLSVL.